A single sample gave rise to the 9 T cell receptor beta chains below, sequenced in a study of blood T cell repertoires in COVID-19. Assay used: immunoSEQ multiplex PCR; TCRdb lists only in-frame clones, some missing. The table shows roughly 200,000 clones, with more than 85% occurring only once. What was sequenced was PBMCs or T cells enriched from blood (not recorded which). The receptors were sampled from a woman in her thirties or forties in a cohort exposed to, infected with or recovered from COVID-19 (not recorded which).

V gene TRBV5-4 combines with J gene TRBJ1-1; D is undetermined. V gave up 4 bases and J gave up 2 bases, with 18 bases separating them. CDR1 and CDR2 from the germline V gene are SGHNT and YYREEE (reference sequence). There are 16 residues in the CDR3. CDR3 loop: CASSPGPLGGNTEAFF. In DNA form, the CDR3 reads TGTGCCAGCAGCCCCGGACCCCTAGGAGGTAACACTGAAGCTTTCTTT. Using reference TRBV5-4 and TRBJ1-1 for the parts outside the CDR3, the full variable domain is ETGVTQSPTHLIKTRGQQVTLRCSSQSGHNTVSWYQQALGQGPQFIFQYYREEENGRGNFPPRFSGLQFPNYSSELNVNALELDDSALYLCASSPGPLGGNTEAFFGQGTRLTVV.

The chain carries TRBV7-8 and TRBJ2-1; 10 bases agree with TRBD2. V trimming: 5 bases; J trimming: 7 bases; junction bases outside the gene matches: 11. CDR3 size: 16 residues. Germline V CDR1 and CDR2: SGHVS, FQNEAQ. CDR3 protein: CASSPPTSGTDNEQFF. In nucleotides, the CDR3 is TGTGCCAGCAGCCCACCTACTAGCGGGACAGATAATGAGCAGTTCTTC. The whole variable domain, filled in from reference TRBV7-8 and TRBJ2-1, reads GAGVSQSPRYKVAKRGQDVALRCDPISGHVSLFWYQQALGQGPEFLTYFQNEAQLDKSGLPSDRFFAERPEGSVSTLKIQRTQQEDSAVYLCASSPPTSGTDNEQFFGPGTRLTVL.

The V and J genes are TRBV5-6 and TRBJ2-3, with 7 bases lining up with TRBD2. Germline values: CDR1 SGHDT, CDR2 YYEEEE. The CDR3 runs 15 residues. V shed 0 bases, J shed 3 bases, and the junction held 4 bases outside the gene matches. Here the CDR3 DNA reads TGTGCCAGCAGCTTGGGGGGCGGGGGAACAGATACGCAGTATTTT. This codes for CASSLGGGGTDTQYF.

This chain uses TRBV2 with TRBJ1-1; the D is unclear. This CDR3 contains 11 residues. V lost 8 bases and J 1 base, leaving 5 bases between the germline ends. Germline values: CDR1 SNHLY, CDR2 FYNNEI. The CDR3 region has the DNA TGTGCCAGCCGAGAGAACACTGAAGCTTTCTTT. Its translation: CASRENTEAFF.

The DNA for the CDR3 is TGTGCCATCTTATGGCACGTTGAAGAGACCCAGTACTTC. It translates to CAILWHVEETQYF. The chain has TRBV6-5 and TRBJ2-5; no clear D. V was pared by 10 bases and J by 3 bases, with 15 bases between. Germline lookup yields CDR1 MNHEY and CDR2 SVGAGI. The length of the CDR3 is 13 residues.

The chain is built from TRBV4-1 and TRBJ1-2; the D gene is possibly TRBD1 (6 bases). This CDR3 is built from 16 residues. Germline values: CDR1 MGHRA, CDR2 YSYEKL. Trimming left V 0 bases short and J 4 bases short, with 15 bases between. Here the CDR3 DNA reads TGCGCCAGCAGCCAAGATTACAGGGACCCAATCTATGGCTACACCTTC. Protein: CASSQDYRDPIYGYTF.

The chain employs TRBV6-1 and TRBJ1-1; a weak D match, TRBD1 (6 bases). The CDR3 covers 17 residues. V was cut by 1 base and J by 1 base, with 16 bases left in between. Germline V CDR1 and CDR2: MNHNS, SASEGT. CDR3 sequence: CASSEEARTASNTEAFF. The CDR3 region has the DNA TGTGCCAGCAGTGAAGAAGCCCGGACAGCCTCGAACACTGAAGCTTTCTTT.

The chain is built from TRBV28 and TRBJ2-7; D ambiguous. CDR1 is MDHEN and CDR2 is SYDVKM in the germline V gene. The CDR3 spans 13 residues. Trimming left V 6 bases short and J 3 bases short, with 12 bases between. CDR3 bases: TGTGCCAGCAGCCCACTTTACGGCTACGAGCAGTACTTC. As protein: CASSPLYGYEQYF.

The CDR3, as DNA: TGTGCCAGCAGCTCCGGAAGGGACAGGAACACAGATACGCAGTATTTT. Its translation: CASSSGRDRNTDTQYF. The rearrangement joins TRBV7-2 to TRBJ2-3; 8 bases match TRBD1. J gave up 2 bases and V 4 bases, and 8 bases lay outside the gene matches. The CDR3 length is 16 residues. CDR1 and CDR2 (germline): SGHTA, FQGNSA.